The 32 T cell receptor beta chains listed next were all sequenced from one sample in a study of T-cell reconstitution after alpha-beta-depleted transplantation in children. As it was prepared, the TCRbeta library received unique molecular identifiers. TCRdb reanalysed the PCR reads using MiXCR and keeps one entry per CDR3 protein. The sample consists of almost 250,000 distinct CDR3 sequences, over 20% of them appearing once. The sample consisted of PBMCs, taken before TCRalphabeta/CD19-depleted stem cell transplant. The receptors derive from a girl between 2 and 10 years old with Fanconi anemia, due to receive a stem cell transplant.

The rearrangement links TRBV29-1 to TRBJ2-1; 11 nucleotides agree with TRBD2. CDR1 and CDR2 (germline): SQVTM, ANQGSEA. The length of the CDR3 is 17 residues. J lost 5 bases, V lost 4 bases, and 13 bases had no gene match. The CDR3 DNA sequence: TGCAGCGTTGTGTTACTAGCGGGAGATAAGGGGGACAATGAGCAGTTCTTC. This translates into CSVVLLAGDKGDNEQFF.

With respect to this clonotype: A much more abundant neighbour one base away suggests this may be a read error. The rearrangement uses TRBV29-1 and TRBJ1-2; D call uncertain. This CDR3 contains 9 residues. Germline-derived CDR1 and CDR2 are SQVTM and ANQGSEA. V lost 4 bases and J lost 4, with 1 base in between. Written as DNA, the CDR3 is TGCAGCGTTGGCTATGGCTACACCTTC. This sequence encodes CSVGYGYTF.

This clonotype was seen at least ten times. V and J are TRBV12-3 or TRBV12-4 and TRBJ1-1; the D gene is possibly TRBD1 (6 bases). Trimming shortened V by 5 bases and J by 7 bases, and 23 bases separated the two germline ends. The CDR3 has 16 residues. CDR3 bases: TGTGCCAGCAGTCCCCCTGTGGGGGGCCAAGGGCGTGAAGCTTTCTTT. Encoded protein: CASSPPVGGQGREAFF.

The V and J genes are TRBV20-1 and TRBJ2-5, with 10 bases lining up with TRBD2. The CDR3 is 15 amino acids. Germline V gene lookup returns CDR1 DFQATT and CDR2 SNEGSKA (reference sequence). V shed 3 bases, J shed 2 bases, and the junction held 6 bases outside the gene matches. The CDR3 coding sequence is TGCAGTGCTAGTGGGACTAGCGTCAGACAAGAGACCCAGTACTTC. This gives the protein CSASGTSVRQETQYF.

This clonotype was recorded a few times. The chain carries TRBV28 and TRBJ2-2, with D possibly TRBD1 on 6 matching bases. This CDR3 spans 16 amino acids. Germline values: CDR1 MDHEN, CDR2 SYDVKM. V lost 5 bases and J lost 0, with 13 bases in between. The CDR3 here is CASSADRTSNTGELFF. CDR3 coding DNA: TGTGCCAGCAGTGCAGACAGGACCTCGAACACCGGGGAGCTGTTTTTT.

CDR3 nucleotides: TGTGCCAGCAGCCTGGGACTAGCGGGAGTTAGCGAGCAGTACTTC. Encoded protein: CASSLGLAGVSEQYF. The V gene is TRBV4-2, the J gene TRBJ2-7, with 14 bases that match TRBD2. Germline values: CDR1 LGHNA, CDR2 YNFKEQ. The CDR3 loop spans 15 amino acids. V was pared by 4 bases and J by 6 bases, with 5 bases of the junction left unmatched.

This clonotype was found many times. This sequence joins TRBV7-9 and TRBJ2-1; D may be TRBD2 (5 bases). Looked up from germline, CDR1 is SEHNR and CDR2 is FQNEAQ (reference sequence). This CDR3 region has 14 residues. V lost 0 bases to trimming and J lost 5 bases, with 8 bases between them. The chain's CDR3 is CASSLASGNNEQFF. CDR3 nucleotide sequence: TGTGCCAGCAGCTTAGCGTCCGGGAACAATGAGCAGTTCTTC.

V usage is TRBV29-1 and J usage is TRBJ2-2, with D perhaps matching TRBD1 or TRBD2 (5 bases each). V was pared by 2 bases and J by 0 bases, with 13 bases between. CDR1 SQVTM and CDR2 ANQGSEA come from the germline V gene. The CDR3 totals 16 residues. The CDR3 region has the DNA TGCAGCGTTGAAATGGGGGAAGGCCCGAACACCGGGGAGCTGTTTTTT. Its protein is CSVEMGEGPNTGELFF.

This clonotype has a handful of counts. V is TRBV29-1 and J is TRBJ2-5; D is tentatively TRBD1 or TRBD2 (6 bases each). The CDR3 has 13 amino acids. The ends were cut back, 3 bases at V and 5 bases at J, with 13 bases in the middle. Germline values: CDR1 SQVTM, CDR2 ANQGSEA. CDR3 in DNA: TGCAGCGTTGATCCCGGGGGCGGGGAGACCCAGTACTTC. Translated, it gives CSVDPGGGETQYF.

Many counts were recorded for this clonotype. The chain uses TRBV3-1 and TRBJ1-4; D might be TRBD1 (5 bases). Trimming stripped 4 bases from V and 3 bases from J, with 12 bases between. CDR1 and CDR2 from the germline V gene are LGHDT and YNNKEL (reference sequence). The CDR3 sequence is 15 residues long. Here the CDR3 DNA reads TGTGCCAGCAGCCGCATGAGGGGACCTAATGAAAAACTGTTTTTT. Its translation: CASSRMRGPNEKLFF.

J is TRBJ1-4 and V is TRBV28, with TRBD1 identical over 11 bases. This CDR3 has 15 amino acids. Germline lookup yields CDR1 MDHEN and CDR2 SYDVKM. V lost 5 bases, J lost 7 bases, and 6 bases stayed unmatched. CDR3 amino acids: CASSTPDRGPEKLFF. The DNA for the CDR3 is TGTGCCAGCAGTACCCCGGACAGGGGGCCTGAAAAACTGTTTTTT.

This clonotype was counted many times. The chain joins TRBV20-1 to TRBJ2-5; TRBD1 might be the D (5 bases). Trimming took 3 bases from V and 2 from J, leaving 10 bases between them. The CDR3 spans 13 residues. Germline V gene sequence: CDR1 DFQATT, CDR2 SNEGSKA (reference sequence). The CDR3 DNA reads as TGCAGTGCTAGGGACAATAGACAAGAGACCCAGTACTTC. Its translation is CSARDNRQETQYF.

This chain's CDR3 is CSASWPRQETQYF. CDR3 nucleotide sequence: TGCAGTGCTAGCTGGCCGCGTCAAGAGACCCAGTACTTC. The gene calls are TRBV20-1 and TRBJ2-5; D is ambiguous. V was cut by 3 bases and J by 2 bases, with 10 bases left in between. The CDR3 covers 13 residues. In germline, CDR1 is DFQATT, CDR2 SNEGSKA (reference sequence).

This clonotype was seen a few times. The J gene is TRBJ2-5, the V gene TRBV7-9; 8 nucleotides match TRBD2. The CDR3 length is 14 residues. CDR1 is SEHNR and CDR2 is FQNEAQ in the germline V gene (reference sequence). Trimming took 5 bases from V and 7 from J; bases not matched to a gene: 9. The CDR3 region has the DNA TGTGCCAGCAGCCCGGGACTAGGGACGGGGACCCAGTACTTC. It encodes CASSPGLGTGTQYF.

The chain uses TRBV5-1 and TRBJ1-1; 7 nucleotides agree with TRBD1. Germline V gene data show CDR1 as SGHRS and CDR2 as YFSETQ. V shed 5 bases, J shed 0 bases, and the junction held 1 base outside the gene matches. The CDR3 has 13 amino acids. CDR3 bases: TGCGCCAGCAGGCAGGGGGTGAACACTGAAGCTTTCTTT. Its translation: CASRQGVNTEAFF.

This clonotype was seen repeatedly, ten times or more. V is TRBV29-1 and J is TRBJ2-7; 7 nucleotides line up with TRBD2. V lost 4 bases, J lost 3 bases, and 3 bases stayed unmatched. CDR1 SQVTM and CDR2 ANQGSEA come from the germline V gene. This CDR3 contains 12 residues. DNA of the CDR3: TGCAGCGTTGCCGGCGGGGGCTACGAGCAGTACTTC. It is translated as CSVAGGGYEQYF.

This clonotype was seen repeatedly, ten times or more. This sequence joins TRBV7-8 and TRBJ2-5; D is unresolved. Germline V lookup: CDR1 SGHVS, CDR2 FQNEAQ. This CDR3 region has 10 residues. The V end was cut by 6 bases, the J end by 5 bases, with 4 bases between. This CDR3 reads CASSFETQYF. The CDR3 region has the DNA TGTGCCAGCAGTTTCGAGACCCAGTACTTC.

The rearrangement links TRBV20-1 to TRBJ2-7; D is undetermined. The CDR3 extends over 12 amino acids. V was clipped by 4 bases and J by 2 bases, with 9 bases between them. Per germline, CDR1 DFQATT and CDR2 SNEGSKA (reference sequence). This CDR3 is CSAIIGAYEQYF. DNA for the CDR3: TGCAGTGCTATAATTGGGGCCTACGAGCAGTACTTC.

This clonotype was observed at least ten times. The chain joins TRBV20-1 to TRBJ2-5; the D gene is possibly TRBD2 (6 bases). V was shortened by 5 bases and J by 2 bases, with 15 bases between the two germline ends. CDR3 size: 14 residues. Germline values: CDR1 DFQATT, CDR2 SNEGSKA (reference sequence). CDR3: CSARIRDLQETQYF. CDR3 DNA: TGCAGTGCTCGGATCCGGGACTTGCAAGAGACCCAGTACTTC.

The rearrangement joins TRBV21-1 to TRBJ2-1; the DNA was not used to check the table's D call, TRBD2. TRBV21-1 constitutes a pseudogene. The CDR3 has 20 residues. The CDR3 DNA reads TGTGCCAGCAGCAAAGAGAAGCGGGAGTTAAGATTTCGGGGGATGAATGAGCAGTTCTTC. Translation: CASSKEKRELRFRGMNEQFF.

The J gene is TRBJ1-5, the V gene TRBV15, with D unclear. CDR1 is LNHNV and CDR2 is YYDKDF in the germline V gene (reference sequence). V was shortened by 3 bases and J by 3 bases, with 9 bases between the two germline ends. The CDR3 spans 14 residues. The CDR3 region has the DNA TGTGCCACCAGCAGCGGACCGATCAATCAGCCCCAGCATTTT. Translation gives CATSSGPINQPQHF.

This clonotype was recorded a few times. V is TRBV12-3 or TRBV12-4 and J is TRBJ2-3, with TRBD2 matching 9 bases. The CDR3 extends over 15 amino acids. The junction had 2 bases not matched to a gene; V was cut back by 2 bases and J by 2 bases. CDR3 sequence: CASSLLAGPTDTQYF. The CDR3 coding sequence is TGTGCCAGCAGTTTACTAGCGGGACCCACAGATACGCAGTATTTT.

With regard to this clonotype: Germline is not matched at one junction end, which may reflect a read error. The genes are TRBV3-1 and TRBJ1-1, with TRBD1 identical over 8 bases. The CDR3 is 15 residues long. Germline values: CDR1 LGHDT, CDR2 YNNKEL (reference sequence). The CDR3 protein is CASSPWTGMKTEAFF. The CDR3 nucleotides read TGTGCCAGCAGCCCCTGGACAGGGATGAAGACTGAAGCTTTCTTT.

This clonotype was counted at least ten times. The rearrangement joins TRBV2 to TRBJ2-7; perhaps TRBD1 as D (6 bases). CDR3 size: 16 residues. Germline V gene sequence: CDR1 SNHLY, CDR2 FYNNEI. Between the trimmed V and J ends, which lost 4 bases and 0 bases, there was a span of 16 bases. The CDR3 nucleotides read TGTGCCAGCAGTGGGCTCCGAGACAGGTACTCCTACGAGCAGTACTTC. The encoded protein is CASSGLRDRYSYEQYF.

The rearrangement uses TRBV29-1 and TRBJ2-5; D not certain. V dropped 0 bases and J dropped 4 bases, with 9 bases sitting between them. CDR1 and CDR2 from the germline V gene are SQVTM and ANQGSEA. The CDR3 is made up of 13 amino acids. In DNA form, the CDR3 reads TGCAGCGTTGAAGAGACTCCGGGAGAGACCCAGTACTTC. This gives the protein CSVEETPGETQYF. Together with reference TRBV29-1 and TRBJ2-5, the CDR3 gives the full variable domain: SAVISQKPSRDICQRGTSLTIQCQVDSQVTMMFWYRQQPGQSLTLIATANQGSEATYESGFVIDKFPISRPNLTFSTLTVSNMSPEDSSIYLCSVEETPGETQYFGPGTRLLVL.

This chain joins TRBV29-1 and TRBJ2-5; TRBD1 matches 7 bases. The CDR3 is 14 residues long. CDR1 and CDR2 from the germline V gene are SQVTM and ANQGSEA. V trimming: 3 bases; J trimming: 2 bases; junction bases outside the gene matches: 6. The CDR3: CSVDYRGSQETQYF. CDR3 DNA sequence: TGCAGCGTTGATTACAGGGGATCACAAGAGACCCAGTACTTC.

The gene calls are TRBV5-6 and TRBJ2-3; the D is unclear. The germline CDR1 and CDR2 sequences are SGHDT and YYEEEE. This CDR3 has 15 residues. Trimming shortened V by 0 bases and J by 4 bases, and 12 bases separated the two germline ends. The CDR3 reads CASSLDPSWADTQYF. CDR3 DNA: TGTGCCAGCAGCTTGGATCCTTCCTGGGCAGATACGCAGTATTTT.

In this sample, this clonotype turned up many times. V and J are TRBV12-3 or TRBV12-4 and TRBJ2-3; 9 bases map to TRBD1. The length of the CDR3 is 17 residues. Trimming removed 3 bases from V and 3 bases from J; junction bases left unmatched: 10. The CDR3 is CASSLGAGTGRTDTQYF. CDR3 sequence (DNA): TGTGCCAGCAGTTTGGGTGCCGGGACAGGGCGGACAGATACGCAGTATTTT.

This clonotype has ten or more counts. J is TRBJ2-2 and V is TRBV20-1; D gene uncertain. This CDR3 is 12 amino acids long. Trimming shortened V by 5 bases and J by 5 bases, and 9 bases separated the two germline ends. Germline V gene sequence: CDR1 DFQATT, CDR2 SNEGSKA (reference sequence). Here the CDR3 reads CSAPFRTGELFF. Written as DNA, the CDR3 is TGCAGTGCTCCTTTCCGGACCGGGGAGCTGTTTTTT.

Many counts were recorded for this clonotype. The rearrangement links TRBV6-1 to TRBJ2-7, with 7 nucleotides matching TRBD1. The J segment lost 0 bases and the V segment lost 6 bases, leaving 11 bases of the junction unmatched. The CDR3 totals 16 residues. The V gene's germline CDR1 is MNHNS and CDR2 SASEGT. The CDR3 sequence: CASSPIPGTASYEQYF. The CDR3 DNA sequence: TGTGCCAGCAGCCCAATCCCCGGGACAGCCTCCTACGAGCAGTACTTC.

The genes are TRBV6-2 or TRBV6-3 and TRBJ2-7; 7 positions agree with TRBD1. The CDR3 is made up of 15 amino acids. J lost 1 base, V lost 5 bases, and 8 bases had no gene match. Germline V gives CDR1 MNHEY, CDR2 SVGEGT. The chain's CDR3 is CASSDRVPGSYEQYF. Written as DNA, the CDR3 is TGTGCCAGCAGTGACAGGGTCCCCGGGTCCTACGAGCAGTACTTC.

This clonotype was observed many times. The CDR3 bases are TGCAGTGCTAGAGATTTCACTAGCCCCGGGGATACGCAGTATTTT. Its translation is CSARDFTSPGDTQYF. The chain combines TRBV20-1 with TRBJ2-3; possibly TRBD2 for D (6 bases). Germline-derived CDR1 and CDR2 are DFQATT and SNEGSKA (reference sequence). V lost 0 bases to trimming and J lost 6 bases, with 16 bases between them. The CDR3 has 15 residues.